The 14 T cell receptor beta chains below all came from one sample that was sequenced in a study of identifying expanded T cells in peripheral blood. Assay: immunoSEQ multiplex PCR; the TCRdb copy retains only in-frame clones and omits some. Of about 100,000 clones listed, approximately 88% are singletons. Sequencing was performed on blood. The receptors originated from a person aged 18 to 75 in good health.

The V call is TRBV5-1, the J call TRBJ1-1, with TRBD1 as a possible D gene (6 bases). Trimming took 0 bases from V and 5 from J, leaving 14 bases between them. This CDR3 comprises 15 residues. The germline V gene encodes CDR1 SGHRS and CDR2 YFSETQ. The CDR3 DNA reads TGCGCCAGCAGCTTGGCGACAGGTGGAGGTACTGAAGCTTTCTTT. The encoded protein is CASSLATGGGTEAFF.

The gene calls are TRBV10-3 and TRBJ1-1, with TRBD1 matching 8 bases. CDR3 length: 13 amino acids. Germline V gene lookup returns CDR1 ENHRY and CDR2 SYGVKD. V trimming: 5 bases; J trimming: 6 bases; junction bases outside the gene matches: 5. The CDR3 region has the DNA TGTGCCATCAGTTTTACAGGGGGAGCTGAAGCTTTCTTT. Translating it yields CAISFTGGAEAFF.

V usage is TRBV28 and J usage is TRBJ1-5; D unresolved. Germline V gives CDR1 MDHEN, CDR2 SYDVKM. The CDR3 is 17 residues long. V shed 6 bases and J shed 3 bases, with 21 bases lying between them. CDR3 DNA: TGTGCCAGCAGCCCTGTCGGGCCCCCGCCAACCAATCAGCCCCAGCATTTT. Translation gives CASSPVGPPPTNQPQHF.

The chain carries TRBV6-5 and TRBJ2-1; tentative D call: TRBD1 (5 bases). V was shortened by 6 bases and J by 10 bases, with 10 bases between the two germline ends. The CDR3 loop spans 11 amino acids. CDR1 and CDR2 (germline): MNHEY, SVGAGI. The CDR3 region is CASSPGSEQFF. The DNA for the CDR3 is TGTGCCAGCAGCCCAGGGTCCGAGCAGTTCTTC.

V is TRBV6-4 and J is TRBJ2-3; D call uncertain. This CDR3 is 15 amino acids long. Germline V gene lookup returns CDR1 MRHNA and CDR2 SNTAGT. Trimming removed 5 bases at V and 0 bases at J, with 12 bases between. The CDR3: CASSPDGSSTDTQYF. CDR3 sequence (DNA): TGTGCCAGCAGTCCGGACGGCTCTAGCACAGATACGCAGTATTTT.

The chain links TRBV7-2 to TRBJ1-1; possibly TRBD1 for D (6 bases). From germline, CDR1 is SGHTA and CDR2 FQGNSA. Deletions cut 7 bases from V and 4 bases from J, with 22 bases between. The CDR3 is made up of 16 amino acids. The chain's CDR3 is CASTMILTGKTTEAFF. The CDR3 DNA sequence: TGTGCCAGCACCATGATTCTAACAGGGAAAACCACTGAAGCTTTCTTT.

This chain links TRBV7-9 with TRBJ1-2; D gene ambiguous. Germline loops: CDR1 SEHNR, CDR2 FQNEAQ (reference sequence). The CDR3 runs 12 residues. Between the trimmed V and J ends, which lost 1 base and 8 bases, there was a span of 8 bases. The CDR3 sequence is CASSLEERGYTF. The CDR3 DNA reads TGTGCCAGCAGCTTAGAGGAGCGGGGCTACACCTTC.

The rearrangement joins TRBV7-6 to TRBJ2-1; 13 bases are a match to TRBD2. Trimming at V came to 3 bases and at J to 10 bases, leaving 6 bases not matched to a gene. Germline-derived CDR1 and CDR2 are SGHVS and FNYEAQ. The CDR3 extends over 15 amino acids. CDR3 sequence: CASSFSGLAGEEQFF. CDR3 coding DNA: TGTGCCAGCAGCTTCTCCGGACTAGCGGGGGAGGAGCAGTTCTTC. The variable domain in full, completed from reference TRBV7-6 and TRBJ2-1, reads GAGVSQSPRYKVTKRGQDVALRCDPISGHVSLYWYRQALGQGPEFLTYFNYEAQQDKSGLPNDRFSAERPEGSISTLTIQRTEQRDSAMYRCASSFSGLAGEEQFFGPGTRLTVL.

The rearrangement joins TRBV15 to TRBJ2-2, with D possibly TRBD2 on 5 matching bases. Germline CDR1 reads LNHNV; CDR2 reads YYDKDF (reference sequence). The CDR3 covers 13 residues. V was clipped by 5 bases and J by 4 bases, with 8 bases between them. The CDR3, as DNA: TGTGCCACCAGCTATCGGGGCACCGGGGAGCTGTTTTTT. It encodes CATSYRGTGELFF.

The chain combines TRBV14 with TRBJ1-4; D is unresolved. Per germline, CDR1 SGHDN and CDR2 FVKESK. V lost 4 bases and J 5 bases, leaving 8 bases between the germline ends. The CDR3 has 13 residues. The DNA of the CDR3 is TGTGCCAGCAGCCCCGGCCACAATGAAAAACTGTTTTTT. It encodes CASSPGHNEKLFF.

This chain uses TRBV29-1 with TRBJ1-1; D is undetermined. Germline values: CDR1 SQVTM, CDR2 ANQGSEA. The CDR3 contains 16 residues. The V end lost 0 bases, the J end lost 10 bases, and 24 bases lay between the germline ends. CDR3 in amino acids: CSVEEQSGSVPRRAFF. For the CDR3, the DNA is TGCAGCGTTGAAGAACAATCCGGGTCAGTCCCACGGCGAGCTTTCTTT.

The chain employs TRBV9 and TRBJ2-5; tentative D call: TRBD2 (6 bases). Per germline, CDR1 SGDLS and CDR2 YYNGEE. Trimming cost V 5 bases and J 5 bases, with 19 bases left between them. The CDR3 totals 15 residues. The CDR3 sequence is CASSPSWGVRETQYF. The CDR3 coding sequence is TGTGCCAGCAGTCCATCTTGGGGGGTTCGGGAGACCCAGTACTTC.

This rearrangement joins TRBV7-2 to TRBJ2-3; D unclear. This CDR3 comprises 14 residues. V was trimmed by 2 bases and J by 1 base, leaving 7 bases between them. The germline V gene has CDR1 SGHTA and CDR2 FQGNSA. DNA for the CDR3: TGTGCCAGCAGCTTATACTTACGCACAGATACGCAGTATTTT. It yields the protein CASSLYLRTDTQYF.

This clone was seen a handful of times. The gene calls are TRBV7-6 and TRBJ2-2; the D call may be TRBD1 or TRBD2 (5 bases each). The germline V and J ends were trimmed by 5 bases and 2 bases, with 27 bases remaining between them. Germline assignment: CDR1 SGHVS and CDR2 FNYEAQ. This CDR3 has 20 amino acids. The CDR3 DNA sequence: TGTGCCAGCAGCCCCTCCCCCCTTCAGTTTTGGGGGAGCAACACCGGGGAGCTGTTTTTT. Translation gives CASSPSPLQFWGSNTGELFF.